A single T cell receptor beta chain is shown here with its context. The antigen is not known. All the people who gave samples were healthy bone marrow donors. This specimen belongs to a study of cytomegalovirus exposure and HLA in healthy donors. General study findings and limits: Exclusion applied to some V segments, including TRBV6-2 and TRBV6-3, as they were indistinguishable. Follow-up analysis later connected one missense variant in DCLRE1C with trimming of TCR beta V- and J-genes.

The PCR used 60 Vbeta and 13 Jbeta primers. How the authors handled the data: Per a later analysis, the number of unique TCR beta chains was approximately 73 million, of which around 10 million were shared. Profiling relied on immunoSEQ multiplex PCR, and the TCRdb table lists in-frame clones only, not all of them. Clonal size and the V and J genes are those of that table, whereas D and trimming came from the DNA. The table shows hundreds of thousands of clones, with about 90% occurring only once. Germline lookup yields CDR1 SQVTM and CDR2 ANQGSEA. V was shortened by 6 bases and J by 6 bases, with 23 bases between the two germline ends. The CDR3 consists of 15 residues.

This chain joins TRBV29-1 and TRBJ1-2; D ambiguous. This TCR came from a woman younger than 35 in good health and CMV-seronegative. Specimen: PBMCs. CDR3 bases: TGCAGCGTCCACAGAAGATTGATCCGGGAACATGGCTACACCTTC. Protein: CSVHRRLIREHGYTF.